Listed below are T cell receptor beta chains from one sample, sequenced in a study of cytomegalovirus exposure and HLA in healthy donors. Using immunoSEQ multiplex PCR, the repertoire was profiled, and TCRdb retains in-frame clones only, with some absent. With 70,000 to 85,000 clones in the sample, the ten largest clones hold 7.5% to 8%. Sequencing input: PBMCs. The receptor set was obtained from a female donor in good health and CMV-seropositive. The CDR3 runs from the conserved cysteine through the conserved F or W. Each record gives: D gene, J gene, V gene, CDR3 protein, CDR3 DNA. D genes are given only for firm matches.

TRBD1 | TRBJ2-7 | TRBV27 | CASSPGQGYEQYF | TGTGCCAGCAGTCCGGGACAGGGCTACGAGCAGTACTTC
NA | TRBJ2-2 | TRBV5-1 | CASSLDGGHGELFF | TGCGCCAGCAGCTTGGACGGGGGGCACGGGGAGCTGTTTTTT
NA | TRBJ1-5 | TRBV28 | CASSSQTDSNQPQHF | TGTGCCAGCAGTTCCCAGACAGATAGCAATCAGCCCCAGCATTTT
TRBD1 | TRBJ1-2 | TRBV7-2 | CASSFGTGKSYGYTF | TGTGCCAGCAGCTTTGGGACAGGGAAAAGCTATGGCTACACCTTC
TRBD2 | TRBJ2-5 | TRBV7-3 | CASSLAGGGETQYF | TGTGCCAGCAGTTTAGCGGGAGGTGGGGAGACCCAGTACTTC
TRBD1 | TRBJ1-5 | TRBV30 | CAWSTGQVGGQPQHF | TGTGCCTGGAGTACGGGACAGGTTGGAGGTCAGCCCCAGCATTTT
NA | TRBJ2-5 | TRBV28 | CASSLIGQGKTQYF | TGTGCCAGCAGTTTAATTGGGCAGGGAAAGACCCAGTACTTC
TRBD2 | TRBJ2-7 | TRBV10-3 | CAITDSGSRYEQYF | TGTGCCATCACCGATAGCGGGAGTAGGTACGAGCAGTACTTC
TRBD1 | TRBJ1-1 | TRBV25-1 | CASTGTGNTEAFF | TGTGCCAGCACCGGGACAGGGAACACTGAAGCTTTCTTT
TRBD1 | TRBJ1-6 | TRBV6-4 | CARPGTGESPLHF | TGTGCCAGACCCGGGACAGGGGAATCACCCCTCCACTTT
TRBD2 | TRBJ2-2 | TRBV7-9 | CAELKPGLVNTGELFF | TGTGCCGAACTAAAGCCGGGACTAGTGAACACCGGGGAGCTGTTTTTT
NA | TRBJ2-7 | TRBV2 | CASITPNTSYEQYF | TGTGCCAGCATTACTCCCAATACCTCCTACGAGCAGTACTTC
TRBD2 | TRBJ2-5 | TRBV11-2 | CASSLIWLAGETETQYF | TGTGCCAGCAGCTTAATTTGGCTAGCGGGAGAAACAGAGACCCAGTACTTC
NA | TRBJ1-1 | TRBV5-1 | CASSFQGSENTEAFF | TGCGCCAGCAGCTTCCAGGGCAGTGAAAACACTGAAGCTTTCTTT
NA | TRBJ1-1 | TRBV5-1 | CASSLWGGNTEAFF | TGCGCCAGCAGCTTGTGGGGGGGGAACACTGAAGCTTTCTTT
TRBD1 | TRBJ2-5 | TRBV6-1 | CASSERGQFVETQYF | TGTGCCAGCAGTGAAAGGGGACAGTTTGTTGAGACCCAGTACTTC
TRBD2 | TRBJ2-1 | TRBV11-2 | CASSPQTSGYNEQFF | TGTGCCAGCAGCCCACAGACTAGCGGCTACAATGAGCAGTTCTTC
NA | TRBJ1-1 | TRBV9 | CASSVEGGVMNTEAFF | TGTGCCAGCAGCGTAGAAGGCGGAGTCATGAACACTGAAGCTTTCTTT
NA | TRBJ2-3 | TRBV29-1 | CSVDEYSTDTQYF | TGCAGCGTTGATGAGTATAGCACAGATACGCAGTATTTT
NA | TRBJ1-2 | TRBV27 | CASSLTGGPYGYTF | TGTGCCAGCAGTTTAACGGGAGGTCCCTATGGCTACACCTTC
TRBD1 | TRBJ1-1 | TRBV28 | CASSSLSGYWDRAMNTEAFF | TGTGCCAGCAGTTCACTATCGGGATATTGGGACAGGGCCATGAACACTGAAGCTTTCTTT
TRBD1 | TRBJ1-2 | TRBV2 | CASSGNRGVDGYTF | TGTGCCAGCAGTGGCAACAGGGGAGTGGATGGCTACACCTTC
NA | TRBJ1-4 | TRBV30 | CAWSPANEKLFF | TGTGCCTGGAGCCCCGCTAATGAAAAACTGTTTTTT
TRBD2 | TRBJ2-7 | TRBV5-1 | CASSPALAGVAYEQYF | TGCGCCAGCAGCCCGGCGCTAGCGGGAGTCGCCTACGAGCAGTACTTC
TRBD1 | TRBJ2-1 | TRBV2 | CASSHPGQGYNEQFF | TGTGCCAGCAGCCACCCGGGACAGGGTTACAATGAGCAGTTCTTC
TRBD1 | TRBJ2-1 | TRBV19 | CASSIGLTGTGEYNEQFF | TGTGCCAGTAGTATAGGCCTGACCGGGACAGGGGAATACAATGAGCAGTTCTTC
NA | TRBJ1-2 | TRBV4-3 | CASSQATGTYGYTF | TGCGCCAGCAGCCAAGCCACCGGGACATATGGCTACACCTTC
TRBD2 | TRBJ2-3 | TRBV19 | CASSSGTSGTDTQYF | TGTGCCAGTAGTTCCGGGACTAGCGGCACAGATACGCAGTATTTT
TRBD1 | TRBJ2-7 | TRBV6-5 | CASSYYTQGAYEQYF | TGTGCCAGCAGTTACTATACGCAGGGGGCTTACGAGCAGTACTTC
NA | TRBJ2-1 | TRBV19 | CASSTSLVDEQFF | TGTGCCAGTAGTACCTCCCTAGTCGACGAGCAGTTCTTC
NA | TRBJ1-6 | TRBV7-2 | CASSLTGSNSPLHF | TGTGCCAGCAGCTTAACAGGGAGTAATTCACCCCTCCACTTT
TRBD1 | TRBJ2-1 | TRBV15 | CATSRARQGANEQFF | TGTGCCACCAGCAGAGCCCGACAGGGCGCGAATGAGCAGTTCTTC
TRBD2 | TRBJ2-1 | TRBV6-4 | CASSVTGTSGYNEQFF | TGTGCCAGCAGTGTAACAGGGACTAGCGGATACAATGAGCAGTTCTTC
NA | TRBJ1-2 | TRBV5-5 | CASSNIPAGHNTYGYTF | TGTGCCAGCAGCAACATTCCGGCAGGCCATAATACCTATGGCTACACCTTC
NA | TRBJ1-5 | TRBV19 | CASSSTGDWDQPQHF | TGTGCCAGTAGTTCGACCGGGGATTGGGATCAGCCCCAGCATTTT
TRBD2 | TRBJ2-3 | TRBV9 | CASSVGGGGSLVADTQYF | TGTGCCAGCAGCGTAGGTGGCGGGGGGAGCTTAGTCGCAGATACGCAGTATTTT
NA | TRBJ1-1 | TRBV9 | CASSVDPGSTEAFF | TGTGCCAGCAGCGTAGACCCCGGGAGCACTGAAGCTTTCTTT
TRBD2 | TRBJ2-7 | TRBV5-1 | CASSLAGGREVDEQYF | TGCGCCAGCAGCCTTGCGGGAGGGAGGGAAGTTGACGAGCAGTACTTC
TRBD1 | TRBJ1-5 | TRBV7-8 | CASSRDRGDQPQHF | TGTGCCAGCAGCCGAGACAGGGGGGATCAGCCCCAGCATTTT